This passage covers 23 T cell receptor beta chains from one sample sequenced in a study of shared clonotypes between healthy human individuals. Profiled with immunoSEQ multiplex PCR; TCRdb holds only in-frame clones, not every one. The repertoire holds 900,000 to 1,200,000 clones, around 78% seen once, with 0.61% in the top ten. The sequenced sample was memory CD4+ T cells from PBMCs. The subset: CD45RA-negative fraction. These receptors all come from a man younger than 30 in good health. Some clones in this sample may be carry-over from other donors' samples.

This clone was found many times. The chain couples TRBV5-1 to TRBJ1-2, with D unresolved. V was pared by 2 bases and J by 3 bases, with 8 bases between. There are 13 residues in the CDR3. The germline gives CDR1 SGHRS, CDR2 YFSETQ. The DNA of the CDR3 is TGCGCCAGCAGCTTCCAGGACCACTATGGCTACACCTTC. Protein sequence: CASSFQDHYGYTF.

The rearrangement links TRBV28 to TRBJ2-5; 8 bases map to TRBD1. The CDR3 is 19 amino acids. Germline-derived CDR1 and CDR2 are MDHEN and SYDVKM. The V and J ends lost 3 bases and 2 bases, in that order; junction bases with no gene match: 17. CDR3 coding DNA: TGTGCCAGCAGTTTTAGGGTTTTGGGACAGGAAGATCTTCAAGAGACCCAGTACTTC. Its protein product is CASSFRVLGQEDLQETQYF.

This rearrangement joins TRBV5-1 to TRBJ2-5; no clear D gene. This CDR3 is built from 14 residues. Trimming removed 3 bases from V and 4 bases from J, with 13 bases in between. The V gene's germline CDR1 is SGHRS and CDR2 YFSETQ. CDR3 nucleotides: TGCGCCAGCAGCTCGGCGCCCGGTGGAGAGACCCAGTACTTC. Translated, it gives CASSSAPGGETQYF.

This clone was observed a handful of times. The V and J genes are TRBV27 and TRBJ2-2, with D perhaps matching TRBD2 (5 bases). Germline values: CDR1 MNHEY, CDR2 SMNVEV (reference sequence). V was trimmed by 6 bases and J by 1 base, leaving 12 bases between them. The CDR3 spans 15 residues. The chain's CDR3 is CASRRRGRNTGELFF. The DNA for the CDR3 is TGTGCCAGCAGGAGGAGAGGGCGGAACACCGGGGAGCTGTTTTTT.

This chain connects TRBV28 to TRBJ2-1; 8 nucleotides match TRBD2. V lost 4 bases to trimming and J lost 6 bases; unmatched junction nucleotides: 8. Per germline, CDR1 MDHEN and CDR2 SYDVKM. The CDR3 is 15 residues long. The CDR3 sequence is CASSSPTSAANEQFF. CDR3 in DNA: TGTGCCAGCAGTTCCCCGACTAGCGCCGCCAATGAGCAGTTCTTC.

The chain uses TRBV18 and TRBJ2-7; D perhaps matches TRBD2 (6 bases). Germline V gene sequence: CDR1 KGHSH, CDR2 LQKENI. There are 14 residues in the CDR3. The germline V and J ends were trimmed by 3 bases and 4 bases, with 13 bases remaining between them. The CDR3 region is CASSPGGTGYEQYF. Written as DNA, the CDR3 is TGTGCCAGCTCACCGGGGGGAACGGGATACGAGCAGTACTTC.

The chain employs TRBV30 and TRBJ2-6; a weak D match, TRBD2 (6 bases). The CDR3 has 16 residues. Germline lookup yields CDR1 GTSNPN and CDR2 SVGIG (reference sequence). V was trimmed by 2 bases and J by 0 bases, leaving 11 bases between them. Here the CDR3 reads CAWSRLGISGANVLTF. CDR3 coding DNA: TGTGCCTGGAGTCGACTAGGGATCTCTGGGGCCAACGTCCTGACTTTC.

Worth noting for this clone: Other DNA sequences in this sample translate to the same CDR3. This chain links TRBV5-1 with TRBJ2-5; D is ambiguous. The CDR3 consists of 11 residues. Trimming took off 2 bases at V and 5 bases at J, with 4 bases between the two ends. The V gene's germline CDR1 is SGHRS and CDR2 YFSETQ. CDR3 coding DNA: TGCGCCAGCAGCTTCACGGAGACCCAGTACTTC. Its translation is CASSFTETQYF. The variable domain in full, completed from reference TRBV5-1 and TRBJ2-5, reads KAGVTQTPRYLIKTRGQQVTLSCSPISGHRSVSWYQQTPGQGLQFLFEYFSETQRNKGNFPGRFSGRQFSNSRSEMNVSTLELGDSALYLCASSFTETQYFGPGTRLLVL.

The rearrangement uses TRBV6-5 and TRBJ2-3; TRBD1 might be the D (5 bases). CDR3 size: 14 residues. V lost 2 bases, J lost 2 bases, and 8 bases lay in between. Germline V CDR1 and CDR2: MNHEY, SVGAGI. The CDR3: CASSYGAYTDTQYF. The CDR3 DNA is TGTGCCAGCAGTTACGGGGCTTACACAGATACGCAGTATTTT.

The DNA for the CDR3 is TGTGCCAGCAGTTATGCACTCGGACGGGCAGTCTATGGCTACACCTTC. It yields the protein CASSYALGRAVYGYTF. The V call is TRBV6-6, the J call TRBJ1-2, with D uncertain. The CDR3 covers 16 residues. CDR1 is MNHNY, CDR2 SVGAGI, per germline (reference sequence). V lost 3 bases and J 4 bases, leaving 18 bases between the germline ends.

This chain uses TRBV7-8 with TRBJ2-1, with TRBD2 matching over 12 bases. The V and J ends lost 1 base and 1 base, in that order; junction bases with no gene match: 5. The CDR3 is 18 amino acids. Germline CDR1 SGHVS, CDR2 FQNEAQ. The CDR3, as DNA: TGTGCCAGCAGCTTAGGACTAGCGGGAGTCCGATCCTACAATGAGCAGTTCTTC. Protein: CASSLGLAGVRSYNEQFF.

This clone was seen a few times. CDR3 coding DNA: TGTGCCAGCAGCCCGGCGACAGGACCGAGCTACACCTTC. Translated: CASSPATGPSYTF. The V call is TRBV2, the J call TRBJ1-2, with D possibly being TRBD1 (6 bases). Per germline, CDR1 SNHLY and CDR2 FYNNEI. The CDR3 totals 13 residues. V was shortened by 6 bases and J by 9 bases, with 17 bases between the two germline ends.

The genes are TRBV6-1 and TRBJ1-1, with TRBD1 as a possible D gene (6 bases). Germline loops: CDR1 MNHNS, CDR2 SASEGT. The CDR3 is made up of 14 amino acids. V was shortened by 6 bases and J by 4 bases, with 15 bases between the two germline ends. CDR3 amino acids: CASSQLQGATEAFF. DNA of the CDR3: TGTGCCAGCAGCCAGTTACAGGGCGCCACTGAAGCTTTCTTT.

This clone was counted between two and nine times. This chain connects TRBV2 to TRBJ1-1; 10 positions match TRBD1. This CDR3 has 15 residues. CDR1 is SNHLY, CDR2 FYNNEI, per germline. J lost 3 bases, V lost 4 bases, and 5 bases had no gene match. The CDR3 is CASSVLGTGDTEAFF. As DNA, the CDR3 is TGTGCCAGCAGTGTTCTCGGGACAGGGGACACTGAAGCTTTCTTT.

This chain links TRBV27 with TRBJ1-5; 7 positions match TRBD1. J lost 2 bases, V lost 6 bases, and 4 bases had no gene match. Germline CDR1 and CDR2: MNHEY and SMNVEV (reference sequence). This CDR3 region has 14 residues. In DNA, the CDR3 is TGTGCCAGCAGGAAAACAGGGGGCAATCAGCCCCAGCATTTT. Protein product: CASRKTGGNQPQHF.

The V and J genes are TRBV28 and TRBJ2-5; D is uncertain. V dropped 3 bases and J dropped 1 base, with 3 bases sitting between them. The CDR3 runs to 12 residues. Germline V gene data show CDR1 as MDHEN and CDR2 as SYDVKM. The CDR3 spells CASSFSQETQYF. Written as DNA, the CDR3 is TGTGCCAGCAGTTTCTCCCAAGAGACCCAGTACTTC.

The CDR3 here is CASSQDRRYNEKLFF. The CDR3 DNA sequence: TGTGCCAGCAGCCAAGATCGCCGGTATAATGAAAAACTGTTTTTT. The chain links TRBV4-2 to TRBJ1-4; D is unresolved. The V gene's germline CDR1 is LGHNA and CDR2 YNFKEQ. The ends were cut back, 0 bases at V and 4 bases at J, with 9 bases in the middle. CDR3 length: 15 amino acids.

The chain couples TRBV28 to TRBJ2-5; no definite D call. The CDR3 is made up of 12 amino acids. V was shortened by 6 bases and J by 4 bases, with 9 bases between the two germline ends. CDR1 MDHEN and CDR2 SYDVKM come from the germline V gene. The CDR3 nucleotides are TGTGCCAGCAGGCTAGGGCGAGAGACCCAGTACTTC. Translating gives CASRLGRETQYF.

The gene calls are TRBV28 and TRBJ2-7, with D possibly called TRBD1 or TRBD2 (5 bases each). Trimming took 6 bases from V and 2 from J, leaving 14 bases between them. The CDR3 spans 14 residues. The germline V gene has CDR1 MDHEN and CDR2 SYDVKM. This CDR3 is CASRKRGATYEQYF. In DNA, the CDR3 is TGTGCCAGCAGGAAGAGAGGGGCCACCTACGAGCAGTACTTC.

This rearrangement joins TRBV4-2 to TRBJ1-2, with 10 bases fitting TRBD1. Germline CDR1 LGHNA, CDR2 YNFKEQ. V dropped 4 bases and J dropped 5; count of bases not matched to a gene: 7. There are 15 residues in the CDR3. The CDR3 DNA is TGTGCCAGCAGCCCAGCCGGGACAGGGGTGTATGGCTACACCTTC. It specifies CASSPAGTGVYGYTF.

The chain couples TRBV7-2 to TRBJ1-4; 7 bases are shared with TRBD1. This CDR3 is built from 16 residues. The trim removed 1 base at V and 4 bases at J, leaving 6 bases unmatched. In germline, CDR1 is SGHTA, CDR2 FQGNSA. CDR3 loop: CASSLDRDSRNEKLFF. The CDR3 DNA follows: TGTGCCAGCAGCTTAGACCGGGACAGCCGTAATGAAAAACTGTTTTTT.

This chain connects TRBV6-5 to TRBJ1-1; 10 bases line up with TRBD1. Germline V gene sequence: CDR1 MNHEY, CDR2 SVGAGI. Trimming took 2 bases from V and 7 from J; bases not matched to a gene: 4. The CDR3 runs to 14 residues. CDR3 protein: CASSYGTGAFEAFF. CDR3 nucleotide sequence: TGTGCCAGCAGTTACGGGACAGGGGCCTTTGAAGCTTTCTTT.

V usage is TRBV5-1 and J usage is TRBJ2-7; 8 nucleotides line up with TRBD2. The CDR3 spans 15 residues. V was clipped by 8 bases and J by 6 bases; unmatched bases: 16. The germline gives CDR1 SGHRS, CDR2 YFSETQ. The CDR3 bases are TGCGCCAGTACTTCCGGGGGGGAGCGCCTCGGCGAGCAGTACTTC. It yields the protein CASTSGGERLGEQYF.